This TCR beta chain derives from a study of shared clonotypes between healthy human individuals (dated by TCRdb to about 2020). Context from the whole study: The cohort comprised a couple of women and three men aged 18 to 49 years. Libraries were prepared and TCR repertoires were sequenced by different laboratories using diverse techniques, in order to increase sequencing depth and limit assay-specific biases. Blood TCR repertoires of four to six healthy adults were deeply sequenced to estimate repertoire size and the extent of clonotype sharing between individuals. Each donor's leukapheresis produced roughly between roughly 0.94 and 9.5 billion PBMCs. For each donor, three plates each were used for CD4 naive and CD4 memory, two plates were used for CD8 naive, and one plate was used for CD8 memory. Broad study findings and their caveats: Sharing across a few donors was observed for approximately 5% of naive CD4, 3% to 3.5% of naive CD8, 2% to 2.5% of memory CD4, and less than 0.45% of memory CD8 clonotypes. Pairwise subsampling indicated that sequencing depth was expected to affect the degree of clonotype sharing among donors. Only blood was sampled, and tissue TCR repertoires likely differ from those in blood. Compared with non-shared clonotypes, the clonotypes found in all four sorted-subset donors had higher generation probabilities. Larger estimated clonotype richness was generally found for naive subsets than for memory subsets. Even with the large sequencing depth, rarefaction of the sorted-subset datasets indicated that sequencing was incomplete. Because the study included a small number of donors, the genetic and exposure-history diversity represented was limited.

Using the deep immunoSEQ assay, TCR CDR3 regions were amplified from genomic DNA by multiplex PCR. Extracted genomic DNA from each cell subset was distributed evenly across all wells of several immunoSEQ 96-well plates, and each plate was treated as a replicate. Each replicate PCR for sorted subsets received around 200 ng genomic DNA, equal to around 32,000 T cell genomes. Purified libraries were quantified with a Qubit 3.0 fluorometer, sized on a Bioanalyzer 2100, and re-quantified with the KAPA Library Quantification kit. Every immunoSEQ 96-well plate was sequenced on a dedicated single-read 150-cycle Illumina NextSeq 550 flow cell. The authors' analysis ran thus. Because only junctional sequences without quality scores were contained in the immunoSEQ output, filtering matching that applied to full-length reads could not be performed. To assign V/J genes and CDR3, sequences were annotated against IMGT germline references using PyIR, a Python wrapper for IgBLAST v1.9. Any read was removed if the V/J assignment was weak (E-value above 1e-6), the CDR3 was missing, or the read contained stop codons, out-of-frame junctions, or ambiguous translated residues. V3J clonotypes were defined as sequences sharing the same inferred V gene, J gene, and CDR3 amino acid sequence. Percentage overlap between repertoires was computed as shared unique clonotypes divided by the size of the smaller repertoire. Richness of each repertoire was evaluated using RTK rarefaction, the Chao1 estimator, and Recon v2.1 estimates of unobserved clonotypes. Generation probabilities for all TCRbeta clonotypes obtained by the gDNA method from a handful of donors were computed using OLGA. TCRdb provides this immuneACCESS table in a form limited to in-frame rearrangements. Some clones are lacking; in checked studies, under half of them reflect an unresolved V gene, and why the rest are absent is not known. V, J and clone size were drawn from that table, and D and trimming were deduced from the DNA. For this sample the table gives hundreds of thousands of clones, of which about 74% were detected only once. 1.5% to 2% of the sample goes to the ten largest clones.

As concerns this clone: Its cognate antigen has yet to be identified. No quality values exist for individual bases; no much larger clone is one base distant.

The donors were healthy, HIV-negative adults who had no recently reported acute infections or vaccinations. Every donor was a Caucasian adult living in Nashville, Tennessee, USA. CD4+ T cells were enriched through magnetic negative selection, after which naive cells were positively selected on CD45RA and the remaining negative fraction served as the memory subset. Blood was collected by leukapheresis, and PBMCs were isolated by Ficoll-Histopaque density gradient centrifugation and then cryopreserved in liquid nitrogen vapor phase. Purity and quantity of every magnetically sorted T cell population were checked by analytical flow cytometry. Genomic DNA was isolated from each sorted fraction and quantified by UV absorbance on a Nanodrop 2000c. The V end loses 2 bases and the J end loses 8 bases, and a stretch of 21 bases separates them. Its CDR3 holds 16 amino acids, cysteine through phenylalanine. Just CDR3 DNA is preserved here, 48 bases in frame from base 1. From the germline V gene, CDR1 is MDHEN and CDR2 is SYDVKM.

This receptor was taken from a woman between 25 and 40 years old in good health. Recombination joined TRBV28 with TRBJ1-2, and possibly TRBD1, on 6 matching bases. Sequencing was performed on memory CD4+ T cells sorted from blood. This sample's cell subset or site label indicates: CD45RA-negative fraction. The CDR3 region has the sequence CASSLQRGAQIPGYTF. The DNA reads as follows: TGTGCCAGCAGTTTACAACGGGGGGCGCAGATTCCGGGCTACACCTTC.